Sequencing of this TCR beta chain was carried out in a study of T-cell reconstitution after alpha-beta-depleted transplantation in children. Germline values: CDR1 SGHRS, CDR2 YFSETQ. This CDR3 region has 17 residues. The V and J ends lost 4 bases and 4 bases, in that order; junction bases with no gene match: 11. This clonotype was seen a few times. The antigen is undetermined. Study-level results: Several hundred graft clones that had expanded were reportedly the source of alpha-beta T cells about two months after transplant. When one year had passed after transplant, most T-cell counts and diversity came from newly produced T cells.

This sample's TCRbeta library carried unique molecular identifier barcodes. TCRdb used MiXCR to reprocess the PCR reads, holding one entry per CDR3 protein. The sample holds some 150,000 distinct CDR3 sequences, around 8.5% seen once. This clonotype originated in a female patient under 10 years old who had a stem cell transplant for congenital amegakaryocytic thrombocytopenia, so the T cells may come from the graft donor. The gene calls are TRBV5-1 and TRBJ1-2, with 12 bases matching TRBD1. The source material was PBMCs, mostly from graft donor cells, sampled 180 days after TCRalphabeta/CD19-depleted stem cell transplant. The CDR3 is CASSPRDRGRRGYGYTF. In nucleotides, the CDR3 is TGCGCCAGCAGCCCGAGGGACAGGGGGCGCCGGGGCTATGGCTACACCTTC.